Each of the 3 T cell receptor beta chains below was sequenced from the same sample in a study of cytomegalovirus exposure and HLA in healthy donors. The PCR had 60 Vbeta and 13 Jbeta primers. Generated by immunoSEQ multiplex PCR, the TCRdb table keeps only in-frame clones and is missing some. The sample contains roughly 200,000 clones, about 80% of which appear only once. The sample comprised PBMCs. These receptors were obtained from a woman aged 40 to 50 in good health and CMV-seronegative.

This sequence joins TRBV7-3 and TRBJ2-5; 9 nucleotides agree with TRBD1. The J call may be wrong; the DNA end is better matched by TRBJ2-7. The CDR3 sequence is 16 residues long. Germline CDR1 is SGHTA and CDR2 is FQGTGA. The CDR3 region is CASSPSGDRVFHEQYF. The CDR3 DNA follows: TGTGCCAGCAGCCCCTCAGGGGACAGGGTCTTTCACGAGCAGTACTTC.

The rearrangement uses TRBV12-5 and TRBJ1-2; no reliable D call. V was cut by 4 bases and J by 4 bases, with 10 bases left in between. CDR3 length: 13 amino acids. Germline V gene lookup returns CDR1 LGHNT and CDR2 FRNRAP. CDR3 amino acids: CASGSAGVYGYTF. CDR3 in DNA: TGTGCTAGTGGTTCCGCCGGGGTCTATGGCTACACCTTC.

The gene calls are TRBV23-1 and TRBJ1-1, with D perhaps TRBD1 (5 bases). TRBV23-1 is marked as an open reading frame, function uncertain. This CDR3 contains 16 residues. The V end was cut by 2 bases, the J end by 5 bases, with 18 bases between. The CDR3 region has the DNA TGCGCCAGCAGTCAACCGTTTATCCTAGGGGATACTGAAGCTTTCTTT. Translation: CASSQPFILGDTEAFF.